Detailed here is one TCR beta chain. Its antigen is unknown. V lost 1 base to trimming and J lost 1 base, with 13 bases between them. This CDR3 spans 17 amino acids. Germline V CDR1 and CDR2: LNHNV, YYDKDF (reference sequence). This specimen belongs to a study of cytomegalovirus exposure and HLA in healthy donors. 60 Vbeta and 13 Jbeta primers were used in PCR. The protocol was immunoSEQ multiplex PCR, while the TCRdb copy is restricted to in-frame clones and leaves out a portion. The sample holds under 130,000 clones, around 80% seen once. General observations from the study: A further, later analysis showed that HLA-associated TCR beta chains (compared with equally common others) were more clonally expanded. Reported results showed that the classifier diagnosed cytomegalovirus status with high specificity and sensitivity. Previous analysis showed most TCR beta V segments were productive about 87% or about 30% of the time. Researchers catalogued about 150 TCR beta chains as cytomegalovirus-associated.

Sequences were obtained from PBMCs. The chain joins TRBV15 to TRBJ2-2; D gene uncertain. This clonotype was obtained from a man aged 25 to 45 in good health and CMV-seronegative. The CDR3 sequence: CATSRVSWAENTGELFF. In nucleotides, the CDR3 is TGTGCCACCAGCAGAGTCTCATGGGCAGAGAACACCGGGGAGCTGTTTTTT. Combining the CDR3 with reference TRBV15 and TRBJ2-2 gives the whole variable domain DAMVIQNPRYQVTQFGKPVTLSCSQTLNHNVMYWYQQKSSQAPKLLFHYYDKDFNNEADTPDNFQSRRPNTSFCFLDIRSPGLGDTAMYLCATSRVSWAENTGELFFGEGSRLTVL.